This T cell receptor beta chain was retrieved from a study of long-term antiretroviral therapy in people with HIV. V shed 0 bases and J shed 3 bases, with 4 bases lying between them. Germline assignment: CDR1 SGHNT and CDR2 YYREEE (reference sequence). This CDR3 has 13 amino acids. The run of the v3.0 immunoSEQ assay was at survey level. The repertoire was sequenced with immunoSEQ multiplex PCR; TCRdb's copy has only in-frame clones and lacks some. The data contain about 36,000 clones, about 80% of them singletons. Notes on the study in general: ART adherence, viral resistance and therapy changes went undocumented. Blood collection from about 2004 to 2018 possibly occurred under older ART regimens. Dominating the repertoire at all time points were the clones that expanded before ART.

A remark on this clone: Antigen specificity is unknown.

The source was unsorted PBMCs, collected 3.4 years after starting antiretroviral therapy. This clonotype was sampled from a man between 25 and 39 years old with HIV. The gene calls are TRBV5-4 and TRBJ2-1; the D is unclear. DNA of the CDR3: TGTGCCAGCAGCTTGGGGTTCTACAATGAGCAGTTCTTC. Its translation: CASSLGFYNEQFF.